This T cell receptor beta chain was recorded in a study of T cells after posttransplantation cyclophosphamide. Study outcomes and limitations: Recipient CMV seropositivity and CMV reactivation strongly tracked TRB clonality.

Measured with immunoSEQ multiplex PCR; TCRdb has only the in-frame clones, and not every one. The profile covers some 3,500 clones, with roughly three quarters appearing a single time and roughly 24% taken by the ten largest. This clone has just a few counts. Its specificity is not known. Germline CDR1 and CDR2: SNHLY and FYNNEI. The V and J ends lost 2 bases and 3 bases respectively, with 17 bases between them. This CDR3 is built from 17 residues. The chain is built from TRBV2 and TRBJ1-3; no firm D call. The sample was memory CD8+ T cells sorted from blood. The clonotype comes from a man in his fifties or sixties. In DNA form, the CDR3 reads TGTGCCAGCAGTGAATGGGCAGGCCTTCTGGATGGAAACACCATATATTTT. This encodes CASSEWAGLLDGNTIYF.